The 26 T cell receptor beta chains below all came from one sample that was sequenced in a study of T cells in localized non-small cell lung cancer. Clones were sequenced by immunoSEQ multiplex PCR, and TCRdb holds only the in-frame ones, with some missing. The table lists about 62,000 clones, roughly 76% of them singletons. This sample comprised PBMCs, obtained before any cancer treatment. Receptors originate from a man between 40 and 70 years old with stage II lung adenocarcinoma.

The chain combines TRBV11-3 with TRBJ1-1; no clear D. This CDR3 has 15 residues. Trimming took off 5 bases at V and 4 bases at J, with 17 bases between the two ends. Germline CDR1 SGHNT, CDR2 YENEEA. The CDR3: CASSPRRGDGTEAFF. The CDR3 coding sequence is TGTGCCAGCAGCCCCCGTCGGGGTGACGGCACTGAAGCTTTCTTT.

The V gene is TRBV2, the J gene TRBJ2-1; tentatively, D is TRBD2 (6 bases). V was clipped by 7 bases and J by 0 bases, with 13 bases between them. The CDR3 runs to 15 residues. Germline V CDR1 and CDR2: SNHLY, FYNNEI. DNA for the CDR3: TGTGCCAGCAAAGAGGACGGGAGCTCCTACAATGAGCAGTTCTTC. It specifies CASKEDGSSYNEQFF.

This clone has only a few counts. This chain connects TRBV18 to TRBJ2-1, with TRBD2 matching over 9 bases. This CDR3 is built from 14 residues. V dropped 2 bases and J dropped 4; count of bases not matched to a gene: 0. Germline V lookup: CDR1 KGHSH, CDR2 LQKENI. The chain's CDR3 is CASSPSGRYNEQFF. The DNA of the CDR3 is TGTGCCAGCTCACCAAGCGGGAGGTACAATGAGCAGTTCTTC.

This chain links TRBV9 with TRBJ2-7; 8 nucleotides match TRBD1. Unmatched junction bases numbered 5, after V lost 0 bases and J lost 0 bases. The CDR3 runs to 16 residues. Looked up from germline, CDR1 is SGDLS and CDR2 is YYNGEE. CDR3 region: CASSVGRGLSSYEQYF. CDR3 in DNA: TGTGCCAGCAGCGTAGGCAGGGGGCTAAGCTCCTACGAGCAGTACTTC. The full variable domain, completed using reference TRBV9 and TRBJ2-7, is DSGVTQTPKHLITATGQRVTLRCSPRSGDLSVYWYQQSLDQGLQFLIQYYNGEERAKGNILERFSAQQFPDLHSELNLSSLELGDSALYFCASSVGRGLSSYEQYFGPGTRLTVT.

J is TRBJ2-3 and V is TRBV6-1; 8 nucleotides agree with TRBD1. V dropped 2 bases and J dropped 2; count of bases not matched to a gene: 3. CDR3 size: 15 residues. Germline CDR1 and CDR2: MNHNS and SASEGT. The CDR3 loop reads CASSETGGITDTQYF. The CDR3 nucleotides read TGTGCCAGCAGTGAAACAGGGGGGATCACAGATACGCAGTATTTT.

This chain connects TRBV5-1 to TRBJ2-1, with 8 bases fitting TRBD2. Germline CDR1 and CDR2: SGHRS and YFSETQ. The V and J ends lost 4 bases and 7 bases, in that order; junction bases with no gene match: 10. This CDR3 region has 15 residues. CDR3 residues: CASSLSGREKNEQFF. The CDR3 DNA sequence: TGCGCCAGCAGCCTAAGCGGGAGAGAAAAGAATGAGCAGTTCTTC.

The J gene is TRBJ2-3, the V gene TRBV2; a weak D match, TRBD2 (6 bases). This CDR3 is 14 amino acids long. Germline V lookup: CDR1 SNHLY, CDR2 FYNNEI. Trimming removed 3 bases from V and 1 base from J, with 8 bases in between. This chain's CDR3 is CASSEGLGTDTQYF. CDR3 bases: TGTGCCAGCAGTGAGGGACTCGGCACAGATACGCAGTATTTT.

The chain recombines TRBV5-1 with TRBJ1-1; D is possibly TRBD1 (6 bases). Trimming pared 0 bases from V and 4 bases from J, leaving 16 bases between. Looked up from germline, CDR1 is SGHRS and CDR2 is YFSETQ. The CDR3 spans 16 residues. The CDR3 bases are TGCGCCAGCAGCTTGGAAATAATGGGGGCGGCCACTGAAGCTTTCTTT. Residues: CASSLEIMGAATEAFF.

This chain uses TRBV19 with TRBJ2-1; D is unresolved. This CDR3 has 11 residues. Germline-derived CDR1 and CDR2 are LNHDA and SQIVND (reference sequence). V gave up 5 bases and J gave up 5 bases, with 4 bases separating them. This chain's CDR3 is CASSFHNEQFF. Written as DNA, the CDR3 is TGTGCCAGTAGTTTCCACAATGAGCAGTTCTTC.

The chain is built from TRBV12-5 and TRBJ1-1; no clear D gene. Germline lookup yields CDR1 LGHNT and CDR2 FRNRAP. The CDR3 is 15 amino acids. V was shortened by 3 bases and J by 2 bases, with 13 bases between the two germline ends. DNA of the CDR3: TGTGCTAGTGGTTTCTCGGCCGACGGAAACACTGAAGCTTTCTTT. The encoded protein is CASGFSADGNTEAFF.

The chain uses TRBV14 and TRBJ2-3; 10 bases align to TRBD2. Germline V gene lookup returns CDR1 SGHDN and CDR2 FVKESK. The V segment lost 4 bases and the J segment 5 bases; nucleotides outside the gene matches: 6. The CDR3 length is 15 residues. Here the CDR3 reads CASSPLAGGVDTQYF. CDR3 DNA: TGTGCCAGCAGCCCCTTAGCGGGAGGAGTAGATACGCAGTATTTT.

The rearrangement uses TRBV4-3 and TRBJ1-5; no firm D call. This CDR3 comprises 15 residues. The V gene lost 0 bases and the J gene lost 9 bases, with 15 bases spanning the gap. The V gene's germline CDR1 is LGHNA and CDR2 YSLEER. CDR3 nucleotide sequence: TGCGCCAGCAGCCAAGATCTAGGCGGATTGGGGCCCCAGCATTTT. This sequence encodes CASSQDLGGLGPQHF.

The CDR3 sequence is CASSLEGGANGYTF. CDR3 coding DNA: TGCGCCAGCAGCTTGGAAGGGGGCGCGAATGGCTACACCTTC. The genes are TRBV5-1 and TRBJ1-2; 7 nucleotides agree with TRBD1. CDR1 is SGHRS and CDR2 is YFSETQ in the germline V gene. CDR3 size: 14 residues. The junction had 5 bases not matched to a gene; V was cut back by 0 bases and J by 6 bases.

The chain couples TRBV28 to TRBJ2-3; D is perhaps TRBD1 (5 bases). The CDR3 runs 16 residues. Germline assignment: CDR1 MDHEN and CDR2 SYDVKM. V was shortened by 3 bases and J by 0 bases, with 13 bases between the two germline ends. CDR3 DNA sequence: TGTGCCAGCAGTTTTATGGACATTTCCAGCACAGATACGCAGTATTTT. As protein: CASSFMDISSTDTQYF.

The V and J genes are TRBV7-8 and TRBJ2-1, with a possible D match to TRBD1 (7 bases). Trimming cost V 7 bases and J 4 bases, with 17 bases left between them. Germline values: CDR1 SGHVS, CDR2 FQNEAQ. The CDR3 runs to 15 residues. The CDR3 DNA is TGTGCCAGCAACCAGGGGGGCGGGATGTACAATGAGCAGTTCTTC. Protein sequence: CASNQGGGMYNEQFF.

V and J are TRBV6-6 and TRBJ1-2; 9 nucleotides line up with TRBD1. This CDR3 has 15 residues. Germline CDR1 and CDR2: MNHNY and SVGAGI (reference sequence). J lost 2 bases, V lost 2 bases, and 3 bases had no gene match. The CDR3 reads CASSYEGTGNYGYTF. The CDR3 coding sequence is TGTGCCAGCAGTTACGAGGGGACAGGGAACTATGGCTACACCTTC.

V gene TRBV5-1 combines with J gene TRBJ2-7; a possible D gene is TRBD1 (6 bases). Between the trimmed V and J ends, which lost 4 bases and 0 bases, there was a span of 11 bases. The CDR3 loop spans 14 amino acids. Germline V gene lookup returns CDR1 SGHRS and CDR2 YFSETQ. CDR3 residues: CASSNTGSSYEQYF. CDR3 DNA sequence: TGCGCCAGCAGCAATACAGGGAGCTCCTACGAGCAGTACTTC.

The genes are TRBV5-1 and TRBJ2-1; D possibly corresponds to TRBD2 (5 bases). CDR3 length equals 15 residues. Trimming removed 3 bases from V and 5 bases from J, with 15 bases in between. Germline V gives CDR1 SGHRS, CDR2 YFSETQ. CDR3 DNA sequence: TGCGCCAGCAGCTCCACCGGACGGGGAGACAATGAGCAGTTCTTC. Translated: CASSSTGRGDNEQFF.

The chain links TRBV6-1 to TRBJ1-5; no definite D call. CDR3 length: 14 residues. Trimming took 6 bases from V and 10 from J, leaving 19 bases between them. Per germline, CDR1 MNHNS and CDR2 SASEGT. Written as DNA, the CDR3 is TGTGCCAGCAGCCCAGACGGTGGCAACTTCCCCCAGCATTTT. The encoded protein is CASSPDGGNFPQHF.

The genes are TRBV6-6 and TRBJ1-3; D call uncertain. The CDR3 extends over 15 amino acids. The V end was cut by 5 bases, the J end by 2 bases, with 13 bases between. CDR1 and CDR2 (germline): MNHNY, SVGAGI (reference sequence). The CDR3 DNA sequence: TGTGCCAGCAGTATGTCCGCGGAGGCTGGAAACACCATATATTTT. It translates to CASSMSAEAGNTIYF.

V usage is TRBV30 and J usage is TRBJ2-1; D is unresolved. Germline CDR1 reads GTSNPN; CDR2 reads SVGIG (reference sequence). This CDR3 has 12 residues. V lost 7 bases, J lost 0 bases, and 7 bases lay in between. As DNA, the CDR3 is TGTGCCTCGGGTAGCTCCTACAATGAGCAGTTCTTC. Its protein is CASGSSYNEQFF.

The gene calls are TRBV5-1 and TRBJ1-2; TRBD1 might be the D (6 bases). The CDR3 contains 16 residues. The germline gives CDR1 SGHRS, CDR2 YFSETQ. Trimming left V 0 bases short and J 7 bases short, with 19 bases between. The CDR3 sequence: CASSLVGGQAPGGYTF. Here the CDR3 DNA reads TGCGCCAGCAGCTTGGTAGGGGGTCAGGCCCCGGGTGGCTACACCTTC.

The J gene is TRBJ1-2, the V gene TRBV7-6; 9 bases are shared with TRBD1. The CDR3 is 13 residues long. Germline CDR1 is SGHVS and CDR2 is FNYEAQ. J lost 8 bases, V lost 5 bases, and 6 bases had no gene match. This chain's CDR3 is CASSLGTGKGYTF. As DNA, the CDR3 is TGTGCCAGCAGCCTCGGGACAGGGAAAGGCTACACCTTC. Full variable domain (outside the CDR3, taken from reference TRBV7-6 and TRBJ1-2): GAGVSQSPRYKVTKRGQDVALRCDPISGHVSLYWYRQALGQGPEFLTYFNYEAQQDKSGLPNDRFSAERPEGSISTLTIQRTEQRDSAMYRCASSLGTGKGYTFGSGTRLTVV.

The chain couples TRBV11-3 to TRBJ2-1, with 11 bases fitting TRBD2. V shed 4 bases, J shed 6 bases, and the junction held 14 bases outside the gene matches. From germline, CDR1 is SGHNT and CDR2 YENEEA. This CDR3 has 18 amino acids. CDR3: CASSSQGTSGAHGNEQFF. The CDR3 DNA sequence: TGTGCCAGCAGCTCCCAGGGGACTAGCGGAGCTCACGGCAATGAGCAGTTCTTC. The full variable domain, in which reference TRBV11-3 and TRBJ2-1 provide the parts outside the CDR3, is EAGVVQSPRYKIIEKKQPVAFWCNPISGHNTLYWYLQNLGQGPELLIRYENEEAVDDSQLPKDRFSAERLKGVDSTLKIQPAELGDSAVYLCASSSQGTSGAHGNEQFFGPGTRLTVL.

This sequence joins TRBV9 and TRBJ2-7; 9 nucleotides agree with TRBD2. The trim removed 4 bases at V and 2 bases at J, leaving 4 bases unmatched. Germline-derived CDR1 and CDR2 are SGDLS and YYNGEE. The CDR3 consists of 14 residues. DNA of the CDR3: TGTGCCAGCAGCCCGACTAGCGGCCCCTACGAGCAGTACTTC. It codes for CASSPTSGPYEQYF. Full variable domain (remainder filled in from reference TRBV9 and TRBJ2-7): DSGVTQTPKHLITATGQRVTLRCSPRSGDLSVYWYQQSLDQGLQFLIQYYNGEERAKGNILERFSAQQFPDLHSELNLSSLELGDSALYFCASSPTSGPYEQYFGPGTRLTVT.

This chain joins TRBV6-6 and TRBJ1-1, with a tentative D call TRBD1 (6 bases). The CDR3 totals 14 residues. From germline, CDR1 is MNHNY and CDR2 SVGAGI (reference sequence). The V and J ends lost 6 bases and 2 bases respectively, with 13 bases between them. CDR3 DNA sequence: TGTGCCAGCAGGAGTGGGACAACAAACACTGAAGCTTTCTTT. This translates into CASRSGTTNTEAFF.